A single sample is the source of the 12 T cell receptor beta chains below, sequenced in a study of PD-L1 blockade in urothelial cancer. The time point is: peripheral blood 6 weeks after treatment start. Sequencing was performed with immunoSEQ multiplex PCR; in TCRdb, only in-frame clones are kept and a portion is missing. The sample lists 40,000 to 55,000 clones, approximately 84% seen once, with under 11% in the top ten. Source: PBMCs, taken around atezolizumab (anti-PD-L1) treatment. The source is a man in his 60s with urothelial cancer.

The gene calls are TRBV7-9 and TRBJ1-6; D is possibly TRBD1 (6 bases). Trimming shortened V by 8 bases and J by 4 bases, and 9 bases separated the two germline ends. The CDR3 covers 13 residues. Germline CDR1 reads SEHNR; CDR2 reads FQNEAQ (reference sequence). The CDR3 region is CASGGQYNSPLHF. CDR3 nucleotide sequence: TGTGCCAGCGGTGGACAGTATAATTCACCCCTCCACTTT.

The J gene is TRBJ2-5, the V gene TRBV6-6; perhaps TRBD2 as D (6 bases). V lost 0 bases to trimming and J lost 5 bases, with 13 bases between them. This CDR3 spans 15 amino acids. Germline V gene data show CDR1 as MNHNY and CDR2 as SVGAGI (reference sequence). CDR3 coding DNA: TGTGCCAGCAGTTACTCACGCGGGGTCGGTGAGACCCAGTACTTC. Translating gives CASSYSRGVGETQYF.

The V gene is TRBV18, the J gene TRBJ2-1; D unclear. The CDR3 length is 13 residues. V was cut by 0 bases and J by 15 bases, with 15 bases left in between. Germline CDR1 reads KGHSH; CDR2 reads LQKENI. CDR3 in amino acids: CASSPPVGYWVFF. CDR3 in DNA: TGTGCCAGCTCACCACCGGTCGGGTACTGGGTGTTCTTC.

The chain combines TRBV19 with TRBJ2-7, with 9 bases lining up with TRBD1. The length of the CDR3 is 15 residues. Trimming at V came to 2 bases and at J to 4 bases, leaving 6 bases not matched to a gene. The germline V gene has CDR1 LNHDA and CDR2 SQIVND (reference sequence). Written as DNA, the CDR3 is TGTGCCAGTAGTATACGGGGGACAGGGAAATACGAGCAGTACTTC. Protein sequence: CASSIRGTGKYEQYF.

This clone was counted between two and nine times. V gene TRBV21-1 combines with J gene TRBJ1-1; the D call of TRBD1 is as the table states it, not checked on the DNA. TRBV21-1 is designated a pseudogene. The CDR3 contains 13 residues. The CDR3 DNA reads TGTGCCAGCAGCAAAGTAGGGGTTACTGAAGCTTTCTTT. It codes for CASSKVGVTEAFF.

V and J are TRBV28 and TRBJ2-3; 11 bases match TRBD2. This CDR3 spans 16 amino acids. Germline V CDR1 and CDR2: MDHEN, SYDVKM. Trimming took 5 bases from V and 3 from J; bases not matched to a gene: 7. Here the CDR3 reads CASSPYSGGGTDTQYF. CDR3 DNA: TGTGCCAGCAGTCCATATAGCGGGGGGGGTACAGATACGCAGTATTTT.

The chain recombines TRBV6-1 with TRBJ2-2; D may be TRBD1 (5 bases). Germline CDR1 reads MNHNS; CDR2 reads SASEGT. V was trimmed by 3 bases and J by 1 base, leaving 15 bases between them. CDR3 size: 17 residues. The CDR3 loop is CASSDVTRTGNTGELFF. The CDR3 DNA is TGTGCCAGCAGTGACGTGACCCGCACAGGGAACACCGGGGAGCTGTTTTTT.

For the CDR3, the DNA is TGCGCCAGCAGCTCCTCCGACTGGGCGGGGGAAAAACTGTTTTTT. Translated: CASSSSDWAGEKLFF. The gene calls are TRBV5-1 and TRBJ1-4; D is uncertain. In germline, CDR1 is SGHRS, CDR2 YFSETQ. The V and J ends lost 3 bases and 8 bases respectively, with 17 bases between them. The CDR3 length is 15 residues.

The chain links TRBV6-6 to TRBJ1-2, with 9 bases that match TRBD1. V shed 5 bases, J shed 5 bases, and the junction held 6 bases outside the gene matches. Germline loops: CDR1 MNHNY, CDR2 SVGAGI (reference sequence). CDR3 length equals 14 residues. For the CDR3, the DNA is TGTGCCAGCAGTCCTAAGGGACAGGGATATGGCTACACCTTC. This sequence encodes CASSPKGQGYGYTF.

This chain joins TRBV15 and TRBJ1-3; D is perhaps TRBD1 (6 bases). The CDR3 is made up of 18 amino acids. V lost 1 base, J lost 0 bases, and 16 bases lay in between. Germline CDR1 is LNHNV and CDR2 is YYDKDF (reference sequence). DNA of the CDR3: TGTGCCACCAGCAGAGGGAGGACAGAAACGGACTCTGGAAACACCATATATTTT. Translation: CATSRGRTETDSGNTIYF.

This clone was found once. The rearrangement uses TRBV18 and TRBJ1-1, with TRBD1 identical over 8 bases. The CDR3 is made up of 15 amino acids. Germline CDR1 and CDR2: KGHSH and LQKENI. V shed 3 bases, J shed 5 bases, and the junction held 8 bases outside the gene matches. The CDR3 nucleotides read TGTGCCAGCTCACCCCGCGCAGGGGGCGAAACTGAAGCTTTCTTT. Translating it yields CASSPRAGGETEAFF.

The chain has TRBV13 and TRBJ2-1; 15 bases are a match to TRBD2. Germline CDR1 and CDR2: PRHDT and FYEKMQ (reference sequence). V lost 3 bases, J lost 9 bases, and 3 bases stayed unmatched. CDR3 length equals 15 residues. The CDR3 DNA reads TGTGCCAGCAGCTTTAGGACTAGCGGGGGGGTTGAGCAGTTCTTC. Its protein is CASSFRTSGGVEQFF.